A single sample gave rise to the 19 T cell receptor beta chains below, sequenced in a study of OX40 agonist ivuxolimab in advanced cancers. Profiled with immunoSEQ multiplex PCR; TCRdb holds only in-frame clones, not every one. The sample holds more than 45,000 clones, more than 70% seen once. The source was CD4+ or CD8+ T cells sorted from blood, collected in a trial of the OX40 agonist ivuxolimab. Receptors were obtained from an adult with an advanced solid tumor such as melanoma, head and neck, liver or kidney cancer.

As regards this clone: One end of the junction varies from germline; a read error may be responsible. The rearrangement joins TRBV27 to TRBJ2-1; 9 nucleotides align to TRBD1. The CDR3 length is 17 residues. Germline V lookup: CDR1 MNHEY, CDR2 SMNVEV (reference sequence). CDR3 sequence reads: CASSLSPDRGVLNEQFF. CDR3 DNA sequence: TGTGCCAGCAGTCTATCACCGGACAGGGGAGTCCTCAATGAGCAGTTCTTC.

This clone is a singleton in its sample. V is TRBV7-2 and J is TRBJ1-1, with unresolved D. The CDR3 is 13 amino acids. The germline V gene encodes CDR1 SGHTA and CDR2 FQGNSA. V was cut by 4 bases and J by 1 base, with 7 bases left in between. CDR3 sequence: CASSSQENTEAFF. As DNA, the CDR3 is TGTGCCAGCAGCTCACAAGAGAACACTGAAGCTTTCTTT. The full variable domain, its missing parts supplied by reference TRBV7-2 and TRBJ1-1, is GAGVSQSPSNKVTEKGKDVELRCDPISGHTALYWYRQSLGQGLEFLIYFQGNSAPDKSGLPSDRFSAERTGGSVSTLTIQRTQQEDSAVYLCASSSQENTEAFFGQGTRLTVV.

The chain links TRBV10-3 to TRBJ2-5; D is tentatively TRBD1 or TRBD2 (7 bases each). CDR1 ENHRY and CDR2 SYGVKD come from the germline V gene. The length of the CDR3 is 12 residues. The V gene lost 10 bases and the J gene lost 4 bases, with 13 bases spanning the gap. The CDR3 sequence is CANSRGGETQYF. The CDR3 coding sequence is TGTGCCAACAGCAGGGGGGGAGAGACCCAGTACTTC.

The chain uses TRBV30 and TRBJ2-7, with TRBD2 matching over 8 bases. V was pared by 5 bases and J by 0 bases, with 6 bases of the junction left unmatched. The germline V gene has CDR1 GTSNPN and CDR2 SVGIG (reference sequence). This CDR3 region has 14 residues. The CDR3 loop reads CAWCPGTSSYEQYF. The CDR3 DNA reads as TGTGCCTGGTGTCCAGGGACTAGCTCCTACGAGCAGTACTTC.

The V call is TRBV5-6, the J call TRBJ1-1; D is undetermined. Germline loops: CDR1 SGHDT, CDR2 YYEEEE. The CDR3 covers 13 residues. The V gene lost 4 bases and the J gene lost 2 bases, with 9 bases spanning the gap. CDR3 sequence reads: CASSPRVNTEAFF. DNA for the CDR3: TGTGCCAGCAGCCCCCGGGTCAACACTGAAGCTTTCTTT.

The chain couples TRBV11-2 to TRBJ1-1, with D possibly TRBD1 on 5 matching bases. There are 15 residues in the CDR3. Deletions cut 5 bases from V and 5 bases from J, with 18 bases between. Per germline, CDR1 SGHAT and CDR2 FQNNGV. The CDR3 loop is CASSHNPPGRTEAFF. The CDR3 nucleotides read TGTGCCAGCAGCCATAATCCGCCGGGGCGAACTGAAGCTTTCTTT.

V and J are TRBV6-1 and TRBJ1-4, with D possibly TRBD1 on 5 matching bases. The V end was cut by 6 bases, the J end by 0 bases, with 8 bases between. This CDR3 spans 14 amino acids. Germline assignment: CDR1 MNHNS and CDR2 SASEGT. The CDR3 nucleotides are TGTGCCAGCAGGGTGACAGCAACTAATGAAAAACTGTTTTTT. This encodes CASRVTATNEKLFF.

The chain uses TRBV6-1 and TRBJ2-7, with TRBD1 as a possible D gene (6 bases). Germline CDR1 is MNHNS and CDR2 is SASEGT. Trimming stripped 9 bases from V and 3 bases from J, with 15 bases between. CDR3 size: 13 residues. In DNA form, the CDR3 reads TGTGCCAGTGTCCGCGAGGGGGTCTACGAGCAGTACTTC. Its protein is CASVREGVYEQYF.

For this clone: The DNA is left out, because the CDR3 cannot be placed on it with certainty; the CDR3 is given as TCRdb lists it. The chain uses TRBV11-2 and TRBJ2-1. CDR1 is SGHAT, CDR2 FQNNGV, per germline. The CDR3 is 13 amino acids long, termini counted. CDR3 residues: CASSFGAGSLKFF.

This chain links TRBV28 with TRBJ2-5, with a weak D call TRBD1 (6 bases). V lost 8 bases to trimming and J lost 2 bases, with 18 bases between them. The CDR3 consists of 15 residues. Germline CDR1 is MDHEN and CDR2 is SYDVKM. DNA of the CDR3: TGTGCCAGCGCTAGGGGGACACGGTTTCAAGAGACCCAGTACTTC. It codes for CASARGTRFQETQYF. Combining the CDR3 with reference TRBV28 and TRBJ2-5 gives the whole variable domain DVKVTQSSRYLVKRTGEKVFLECVQDMDHENMFWYRQDPGLGLRLIYFSYDVKMKEKGDIPEGYSVSREKKERFSLILESASTNQTSMYLCASARGTRFQETQYFGPGTRLLVL.

The chain carries TRBV7-9 and TRBJ2-3; perhaps TRBD2 as D (6 bases). There are 14 residues in the CDR3. Trimming cost V 4 bases and J 0 bases, with 8 bases left between them. Germline CDR1 reads SEHNR; CDR2 reads FQNEAQ (reference sequence). CDR3 protein: CASSYGGSTDTQYF. The CDR3 nucleotides are TGTGCCAGCAGCTACGGGGGAAGCACAGATACGCAGTATTTT.

This clone was recorded only once. This rearrangement joins TRBV9 to TRBJ1-6; D not resolved. Germline CDR1 is SGDLS and CDR2 is YYNGEE. The CDR3 spans 13 residues. Trimming cost V 0 bases and J 7 bases, with 5 bases left between them. The CDR3 here is CASSVGGNSPLHF. Written as DNA, the CDR3 is TGTGCCAGCAGCGTAGGCGGAAATTCACCCCTCCACTTT.

The chain recombines TRBV5-8 with TRBJ1-2, with D hard to call. Trimming cost V 4 bases and J 3 bases, with 10 bases left between them. The germline gives CDR1 SGHTS, CDR2 YDEGEE. The CDR3 is 13 amino acids. The CDR3 sequence: CASSPRGDYGYTF. The DNA for the CDR3 is TGTGCCAGCAGCCCAAGAGGCGACTATGGCTACACCTTC.

The rearrangement uses TRBV30 and TRBJ1-1, with no clear D. The V gene's germline CDR1 is GTSNPN and CDR2 SVGIG (reference sequence). Trimming stripped 0 bases from V and 7 bases from J, with 18 bases between. This CDR3 spans 15 amino acids. In DNA, the CDR3 is TGTGCCTGGAGTGTAAAGGAGGGCGTAATTGATGAAGCTTTCTTT. This translates into CAWSVKEGVIDEAFF.

V gene TRBV11-1 combines with J gene TRBJ2-1; D remains ambiguous. CDR3 size: 13 residues. CDR1 is SGHAT and CDR2 is FQDESV in the germline V gene (reference sequence). V gave up 2 bases and J gave up 9 bases, with 11 bases separating them. CDR3 protein: CASSLFWVGEQFF. As DNA, the CDR3 is TGTGCCAGCAGCTTATTCTGGGTGGGTGAGCAGTTCTTC.

The chain is built from TRBV19 and TRBJ1-2, with D unclear. Trimming left V 6 bases short and J 1 base short, with 12 bases between. In germline, CDR1 is LNHDA, CDR2 SQIVND (reference sequence). The CDR3 consists of 14 residues. Here the CDR3 DNA reads TGTGCCAGTAGGCGGCCCGATGGTAACTATGGCTACACCTTC. Translated: CASRRPDGNYGYTF.

V is TRBV5-8 and J is TRBJ1-5, with no clear D. V was clipped by 0 bases and J by 2 bases, with 9 bases between them. The CDR3 sequence is 15 residues long. In germline, CDR1 is SGHTS, CDR2 YDEGEE. The CDR3 bases are TGTGCCAGCAGCTTGGAACAGACGGGCAATCAGCCCCAGCATTTT. Protein product: CASSLEQTGNQPQHF.

The chain is built from TRBV19 and TRBJ2-5, with no clear D. Germline V gene sequence: CDR1 LNHDA, CDR2 SQIVND (reference sequence). Deletions cut 5 bases from V and 5 bases from J, with 12 bases between. This CDR3 comprises 13 residues. The CDR3 here is CASSESRWETQYF. CDR3 in DNA: TGTGCCAGTAGTGAGTCGAGGTGGGAGACCCAGTACTTC.

The V and J genes are TRBV19 and TRBJ1-5; D gene ambiguous. V shed 3 bases and J shed 2 bases, with 14 bases lying between them. The CDR3 loop spans 16 amino acids. Germline lookup yields CDR1 LNHDA and CDR2 SQIVND (reference sequence). CDR3 protein: CASSIAWTVGNQPQHF. CDR3 bases: TGTGCCAGTAGTATCGCCTGGACTGTGGGCAATCAGCCCCAGCATTTT.